These 24 T cell receptor beta chains came from one sample sequenced in a study of control samples from healthy donors and cancer patients. Repertoires were generated with immunoSEQ multiplex PCR, while TCRdb's copy carries only in-frame clones and drops some. Among 55,000 to 85,000 clones listed, around 87% were seen once. The sample taken for sequencing was PBMCs. Receptors originate from a woman between 50 and 59 years old with head and neck cancer.

The chain recombines TRBV29-1 with TRBJ1-2; 9 bases are shared with TRBD1. This CDR3 has 14 amino acids. Per the germline V gene, CDR1 is SQVTM and CDR2 is ANQGSEA. The ends lost 6 bases at V and 4 bases at J; junction bases unmatched: 9. The CDR3 DNA sequence: TGCAGCGTGACTGGACAGGGGACAGGCTATGGCTACACCTTC. This translates into CSVTGQGTGYGYTF.

This rearrangement joins TRBV6-2 or TRBV6-3 to TRBJ2-7, with 8 bases fitting TRBD1. The ends lost 5 bases at V and 9 bases at J; junction bases unmatched: 15. Germline CDR1 MNHEY, CDR2 SVGEGT. This CDR3 is built from 15 residues. The CDR3 region is CASSTSTPGQAGQYF. The CDR3 nucleotides read TGTGCCAGCAGTACCTCCACGCCGGGACAGGCCGGGCAGTACTTC.

This chain joins TRBV6-4 and TRBJ2-5; TRBD1 might be the D (6 bases). Germline assignment: CDR1 MRHNA and CDR2 SNTAGT. V was pared by 9 bases and J by 7 bases, with 12 bases between. CDR3 length equals 11 residues. DNA for the CDR3: TGTGCCAGTAAGGACAGCCGGACCCAGTACTTC. Translation gives CASKDSRTQYF.

This clone was counted a single time. V gene TRBV2 combines with J gene TRBJ1-5, with 7 bases aligning to TRBD1. The CDR3 covers 13 residues. J lost 3 bases, V lost 9 bases, and 5 bases had no gene match. Germline V gene lookup returns CDR1 SNHLY and CDR2 FYNNEI. The chain's CDR3 is CASKTGPNQPQHF. CDR3 nucleotide sequence: TGTGCCAGTAAGACAGGGCCCAATCAGCCCCAGCATTTT.

The chain uses TRBV3-1 (or the pseudogene TRBV3-2) and TRBJ2-5, with 11 nucleotides matching TRBD2. CDR1 and CDR2 from the germline V gene are LGHDT and YNNKEL (reference sequence). Germline trimming cut 0 bases from V and 2 bases from J; bases unmatched to any gene: 5. This CDR3 spans 17 amino acids. In DNA form, the CDR3 reads TGTGCCAGCAGCCAAGATTGGGCTAGCGGGGGGCAAGAGACCCAGTACTTC. This sequence encodes CASSQDWASGGQETQYF.

This clone was counted once. The DNA for the CDR3 is TGTGCCTGGAGTGGTCAGGGGCAGAGGCACACCATATATTTT. Amino acids: CAWSGQGQRHTIYF. The V gene is TRBV30, the J gene TRBJ1-3, with a possible D match to TRBD1 (6 bases). This CDR3 spans 14 amino acids. V lost 1 base and J 8 bases, leaving 15 bases between the germline ends. CDR1 is GTSNPN and CDR2 is SVGIG in the germline V gene (reference sequence).

The rearrangement joins TRBV27 to TRBJ2-3, with D uncertain. Germline V gene sequence: CDR1 MNHEY, CDR2 SMNVEV (reference sequence). The CDR3 consists of 13 residues. V lost 4 bases and J lost 2, with 7 bases in between. The DNA of the CDR3 is TGTGCCAGCAGTTCCCTCCTCACAGATACGCAGTATTTT. Translation gives CASSSLLTDTQYF.

The chain recombines TRBV5-1 with TRBJ2-2, with TRBD1 matching over 7 bases. V gave up 4 bases and J gave up 5 bases; unmatched junction bases: 8. The CDR3 is 15 residues long. Germline CDR1 reads SGHRS; CDR2 reads YFSETQ. The CDR3 sequence is CASSPDRLTTGELFF. The CDR3, as DNA: TGCGCCAGCAGCCCGGACAGGTTAACTACCGGGGAGCTGTTTTTT.

The table lists this clone with a count of one. This rearrangement joins TRBV20-1 to TRBJ1-1; D uncertain. Trimming left V 3 bases short and J 3 bases short, with 5 bases between. The CDR3 spans 11 residues. Germline V CDR1 and CDR2: DFQATT, SNEGSKA (reference sequence). The CDR3 DNA reads as TGCAGTGCTAGCCAGGACACTGAAGCTTTCTTT. Residues: CSASQDTEAFF.

The CDR3 DNA follows: TGTGCCAGCAGCTTGAGCGGCACAGATACGCAGTATTTT. This encodes CASSLSGTDTQYF. The chain joins TRBV5-8 to TRBJ2-3; D gene ambiguous. Deletions cut 1 base from V and 1 base from J, with 4 bases between. Germline-derived CDR1 and CDR2 are SGHTS and YDEGEE. CDR3 size: 13 residues.

The table lists this clone with a count of one. The V and J genes are TRBV7-3 and TRBJ2-2; 7 nucleotides line up with TRBD1. Trimming removed 5 bases from V and 0 bases from J; junction bases left unmatched: 9. This CDR3 has 17 residues. Per germline, CDR1 SGHTA and CDR2 FQGTGA. As DNA, the CDR3 is TGTGCCAGCAGCCCTTCGCCAGGGACAGCGAACACCGGGGAGCTGTTTTTT. This translates into CASSPSPGTANTGELFF.

The chain joins TRBV10-2 to TRBJ1-4; D not certain. V shed 3 bases and J shed 7 bases, with 12 bases lying between them. Germline CDR1 reads WSHSY; CDR2 reads SAAADI. The CDR3 has 14 amino acids. The CDR3 nucleotides are TGCGCCAGCAGTGACGGGCAGAACATTGAAAAACTGTTTTTT. Translating it yields CASSDGQNIEKLFF.

This sequence joins TRBV27 and TRBJ2-7, with D possibly TRBD2 on 5 matching bases. Trimming left V 6 bases short and J 7 bases short, with 16 bases between. This CDR3 is built from 13 residues. Germline CDR1 MNHEY, CDR2 SMNVEV (reference sequence). Written as DNA, the CDR3 is TGTGCCAGCAGGAGGTGGACTGGCGGAGAGCAGTACTTC. Its translation is CASRRWTGGEQYF.

The genes are TRBV5-6 and TRBJ2-1; TRBD2 agrees at 11 bases. Germline loops: CDR1 SGHDT, CDR2 YYEEEE. The V and J ends lost 4 bases and 6 bases, in that order; junction bases with no gene match: 6. The CDR3 totals 15 residues. The CDR3 here is CASSGGTSGLNEQFF. CDR3 in DNA: TGTGCCAGCAGCGGTGGGACTAGCGGCCTCAATGAGCAGTTCTTC.

The table lists this clone with a few counts. Mismatch with germline at one junction end may stem from a read error. This rearrangement joins TRBV11-2 to TRBJ2-5, with D perhaps TRBD2 (7 bases). The germline V gene encodes CDR1 SGHAT and CDR2 FQNNGV. The CDR3 length is 13 residues. This CDR3 is CASSLGLREAGDF. The CDR3 DNA sequence: TGTGCCAGCAGCTTAGGCCTCCGGGAGGCAGGGGACTTC.

The CDR3 is CASSLKGRVETQYF. The CDR3 DNA follows: TGTGCCAGCAGCCTTAAGGGCCGGGTAGAGACCCAGTACTTC. The chain links TRBV3-1 (or the pseudogene TRBV3-2) to TRBJ2-5; D remains unclear. In germline, CDR1 is LGHDT, CDR2 YNNKEL (reference sequence). V lost 4 bases and J lost 4, with 13 bases in between. The CDR3 runs to 14 residues.

The chain employs TRBV28 and TRBJ2-1; 7 nucleotides line up with TRBD2. The germline V gene has CDR1 MDHEN and CDR2 SYDVKM. The trim removed 6 bases at V and 4 bases at J, leaving 9 bases unmatched. This CDR3 has 15 residues. The CDR3 region has the DNA TGTGCCAGCAGAATCGAGCGGGGACTTTACAATGAGCAGTTCTTC. Protein product: CASRIERGLYNEQFF.

The genes are TRBV5-4 and TRBJ1-2, with 8 nucleotides matching TRBD1. J was trimmed by 8 bases and V by 3 bases; bases with no gene match: 6. The germline gives CDR1 SGHNT, CDR2 YYREEE (reference sequence). This CDR3 contains 13 residues. The CDR3 DNA reads as TGTGCCAGCAGCTATCAGGGGGCGCGAGGCTACACCTTC. It is translated as CASSYQGARGYTF.

The V gene is TRBV29-1, the J gene TRBJ1-4; D ambiguous. CDR1 is SQVTM and CDR2 is ANQGSEA in the germline V gene. The CDR3 extends over 14 amino acids. Trimming shortened V by 4 bases and J by 3 bases, and 12 bases separated the two germline ends. The CDR3 bases are TGCAGCGTTGTGAAGGACGGAGCTAATGAAAAACTGTTTTTT. The encoded protein is CSVVKDGANEKLFF.

The chain links TRBV10-1 to TRBJ2-3; TRBD2 agrees at 8 bases. The length of the CDR3 is 18 residues. The germline V gene has CDR1 WNHNN and CDR2 SYGVQD (reference sequence). J was trimmed by 0 bases and V by 4 bases; bases with no gene match: 12. The CDR3 loop is CASSVDGGGINSTDTQYF. The CDR3 nucleotides are TGCGCCAGCAGTGTTGACGGCGGGGGGATTAACAGCACAGATACGCAGTATTTT.

V usage is TRBV10-2 and J usage is TRBJ2-2, with D hard to call. The germline gives CDR1 WSHSY, CDR2 SAAADI. Trimming took 3 bases from V and 1 from J, leaving 6 bases between them. This CDR3 contains 14 residues. CDR3 sequence reads: CASSEWGNTGELFF. The CDR3, as DNA: TGCGCCAGCAGTGAATGGGGGAACACCGGGGAGCTGTTTTTT.

The rearrangement uses TRBV4-2 and TRBJ2-1; unclear D gene. The V gene's germline CDR1 is LGHNA and CDR2 YNFKEQ. The germline V and J ends were trimmed by 0 bases and 4 bases, with 7 bases remaining between them. The CDR3 contains 14 residues. The DNA of the CDR3 is TGTGCCAGCAGCCAAGAAGGAGATTACAATGAGCAGTTCTTC. The encoded protein is CASSQEGDYNEQFF.

V gene TRBV4-1 combines with J gene TRBJ2-1; D remains unclear. The CDR3 contains 12 residues. The germline gives CDR1 MGHRA, CDR2 YSYEKL. V was cut by 0 bases and J by 10 bases, with 7 bases left in between. The CDR3 bases are TGCGCCAGCAGCCAAGATTGGAAGGAGCAGTTCTTC. This translates into CASSQDWKEQFF.

The chain links TRBV7-9 to TRBJ2-1, with 7 nucleotides matching TRBD2. The V gene end was trimmed by 5 bases and the J gene end by 9 bases; junction bases not matched to a gene: 13. The CDR3 is 15 amino acids. The germline gives CDR1 SEHNR, CDR2 FQNEAQ (reference sequence). CDR3 loop: CASSLRARELGEQFF. The CDR3 region has the DNA TGTGCCAGCAGCCTACGGGCGCGGGAGCTGGGTGAGCAGTTCTTC.